The 22 T cell receptor beta chains listed next were all sequenced from one sample in a study of shared clonotypes between healthy human individuals (dated by TCRdb to about 2020). Receptors were amplified or captured by the immunoSEQ multiplex PCR assay. TCRdb provides this immuneACCESS table in a form limited to in-frame rearrangements. Some clones are lacking; in checked studies, under half of them reflect an unresolved V gene, and why the rest are absent is not known. The sample has more than 2,000,000 clones on record, 93% of them singletons. The biggest ten clones account for 0.39% of the sample. Material for sequencing was naive CD4+ T cells from PBMCs. The cell subset or site label, read with the paper, signifies: CD45RA+ positively selected. Every receptor here comes from a young man in good health. Some clones in this sample may be carry-over from other donors' samples.

This clone was seen just once. The rearrangement links TRBV27 to TRBJ2-2; D is perhaps TRBD1 or TRBD2 (5 bases each). Germline V gives CDR1 MNHEY, CDR2 SMNVEV (reference sequence). This CDR3 comprises 13 residues. Trimming took off 6 bases at V and 2 bases at J, with 7 bases between the two ends. The CDR3 DNA sequence: TGTGCCAGCAGCAGGGACAACACCGGGGAGCTGTTTTTT. It specifies CASSRDNTGELFF.

The V gene is TRBV2, the J gene TRBJ1-2; D unclear. V lost 4 bases to trimming and J lost 0 bases, with 12 bases between them. Germline-derived CDR1 and CDR2 are SNHLY and FYNNEI. The CDR3 spans 15 residues. The CDR3 is CASSGSTVANYGYTF. The CDR3 coding sequence is TGTGCCAGCAGTGGTAGTACGGTAGCTAACTATGGCTACACCTTC.

The chain joins TRBV18 to TRBJ2-1; 8 positions match TRBD2. The CDR3 has 18 amino acids. Trimming removed 3 bases from V and 6 bases from J; junction bases left unmatched: 16. Germline V gives CDR1 KGHSH, CDR2 LQKENI. The CDR3 DNA is TGTGCCAGCTCACCTTCCTACATCAGCGGGAGAGACGGCAATGAGCAGTTCTTC. Its protein product is CASSPSYISGRDGNEQFF. The full variable domain, in which reference TRBV18 and TRBJ2-1 provide the parts outside the CDR3, is NAGVMQNPRHLVRRRGQEARLRCSPMKGHSHVYWYRQLPEEGLKFMVYLQKENIIDESGMPKERFSAEFPKEGPSILRIQQVVRGDSAAYFCASSPSYISGRDGNEQFFGPGTRLTVL.

This clone appeared once. The chain carries TRBV28 and TRBJ2-1, with D hard to call. V dropped 4 bases and J dropped 4 bases, with 11 bases sitting between them. This CDR3 is 14 amino acids long. The germline CDR1 and CDR2 sequences are MDHEN and SYDVKM. CDR3 region: CASSSMAPYNEQFF. The CDR3 DNA reads as TGTGCCAGCAGTTCGATGGCCCCTTACAATGAGCAGTTCTTC.

The J gene is TRBJ1-2, the V gene TRBV6-1; D remains unclear. CDR1 is MNHNS and CDR2 is SASEGT in the germline V gene. The germline V and J ends were trimmed by 5 bases and 3 bases, with 16 bases remaining between them. CDR3 length: 15 residues. CDR3 bases: TGTGCCAGCAGTATTCATGAAACAGTTTACTATGGCTACACCTTC. Its translation is CASSIHETVYYGYTF.

Worth noting for this clone: Additional DNA sequences in this sample encode the identical CDR3. J is TRBJ2-3 and V is TRBV9, with 10 bases that match TRBD2. Germline V gene data show CDR1 as SGDLS and CDR2 as YYNGEE. This CDR3 comprises 16 residues. V shed 0 bases and J 1 base; nucleotides not matched to a gene: 2. The CDR3 loop is CASSVGLAGGTDTQYF. For the CDR3, the DNA is TGTGCCAGCAGCGTAGGACTAGCGGGCGGCACAGATACGCAGTATTTT.

The chain is built from TRBV23-1 and TRBJ1-2; 7 bases fit TRBD1. TRBV23-1 counts as an open reading frame of uncertain function. The V and J ends lost 0 bases and 4 bases, in that order; junction bases with no gene match: 14. The CDR3 loop spans 18 amino acids. The CDR3 DNA is TGCGCCAGCAGTCAATCTCCCCACCGACAGGGCCCTCTCTATGGCTACACCTTC. Protein product: CASSQSPHRQGPLYGYTF.

V and J are TRBV11-2 and TRBJ2-1; perhaps D is TRBD1 or TRBD2 (5 bases each). V lost 3 bases and J 3 bases, leaving 15 bases between the germline ends. This CDR3 is 16 amino acids long. Germline values: CDR1 SGHAT, CDR2 FQNNGV. In DNA form, the CDR3 reads TGTGCCAGCAGCTTCCTCCGGGGCGGAATCTACAATGAGCAGTTCTTC. Its translation is CASSFLRGGIYNEQFF.

This chain connects TRBV2 to TRBJ2-3; 10 nucleotides line up with TRBD2. The CDR3 spans 15 residues. Per the germline V gene, CDR1 is SNHLY and CDR2 is FYNNEI. V lost 3 bases to trimming and J lost 4 bases; unmatched junction nucleotides: 4. The CDR3 sequence: CASSDSGRAPDTQYF. The CDR3 DNA sequence: TGTGCCAGCAGTGACAGCGGGAGGGCCCCAGATACGCAGTATTTT. Full variable domain (missing parts from reference TRBV2 and TRBJ2-3): EPEVTQTPSHQVTQMGQEVILRCVPISNHLYFYWYRQILGQKVEFLVSFYNNEISEKSEIFDDQFSVERPDGSNFTLKIRSTKLEDSAMYFCASSDSGRAPDTQYFGPGTRLTVL.

In the case of this clone: Within the sample, other DNA sequences also encode this same CDR3. The chain uses TRBV5-6 and TRBJ2-7; no definite D call. Germline V CDR1 and CDR2: SGHDT, YYEEEE. Trimming removed 0 bases at V and 5 bases at J, with 6 bases between. The CDR3 runs to 12 residues. The CDR3 spells CASSLVGNEQYF. For the CDR3, the DNA is TGTGCCAGCAGCTTGGTCGGAAACGAGCAGTACTTC.

A note on this clone: Different DNA sequences within this sample yield the same CDR3. The rearrangement uses TRBV7-3 and TRBJ2-2; a weak D match, TRBD1 (6 bases). CDR1 is SGHTA, CDR2 FQGTGA, per germline. The CDR3 is 14 residues long. The V gene lost 4 bases and the J gene lost 7 bases, with 13 bases spanning the gap. The CDR3: CASSSLAGVGELFF. CDR3 DNA: TGTGCCAGCAGCTCCCTGGCAGGGGTCGGGGAGCTGTTTTTT.

The chain employs TRBV7-2 and TRBJ2-7; D is perhaps TRBD1 (5 bases). V dropped 2 bases and J dropped 2 bases, with 13 bases sitting between them. This CDR3 region has 15 residues. CDR1 SGHTA and CDR2 FQGNSA come from the germline V gene. CDR3 DNA sequence: TGTGCCAGCAGCTTAAGGTTCGAGACAGCCTACGAGCAGTACTTC. Protein: CASSLRFETAYEQYF.

The chain is built from TRBV19 and TRBJ2-1; no definite D call. V lost 5 bases to trimming and J lost 6 bases, with 23 bases between them. From germline, CDR1 is LNHDA and CDR2 SQIVND (reference sequence). This CDR3 is 17 amino acids long. The CDR3, as DNA: TGTGCCAGTAGTGGTTCAGGCCTCCATCGTGCATCCAATGAGCAGTTCTTC. Amino acid sequence: CASSGSGLHRASNEQFF.

The chain carries TRBV27 and TRBJ2-4, with D perhaps matching TRBD1 or TRBD2 (5 bases each). The CDR3 length is 15 residues. The V end lost 9 bases, the J end lost 4 bases, and 19 bases lay between the germline ends. CDR1 and CDR2 (germline): MNHEY, SMNVEV (reference sequence). The CDR3 is CARGTGTPAKNIQYF. The CDR3 DNA reads as TGTGCCAGAGGAACTGGGACCCCCGCTAAAAACATTCAGTACTTC.

The V and J genes are TRBV7-9 and TRBJ2-1; TRBD2 aligns across 9 bases. From germline, CDR1 is SEHNR and CDR2 FQNEAQ (reference sequence). The trim removed 7 bases at V and 7 bases at J, leaving 5 bases unmatched. The CDR3 loop spans 13 amino acids. As DNA, the CDR3 is TGTGCCAGCACCATGACTAGCGGTAATGAGCAGTTCTTC. It yields the protein CASTMTSGNEQFF.

The chain carries TRBV7-2 and TRBJ1-5; D remains ambiguous. The V and J ends lost 1 base and 3 bases respectively, with 4 bases between them. Germline CDR1 SGHTA, CDR2 FQGNSA. The CDR3 has 13 residues. The DNA of the CDR3 is TGTGCCAGCAGCTTAGTGTTCAATCAGCCCCAGCATTTT. This sequence encodes CASSLVFNQPQHF.

CDR3 residues: CASSSLVGTGNNYGYTF. DNA for the CDR3: TGTGCCAGCAGCTCGTTAGTAGGGACAGGGAATAACTATGGCTACACCTTC. V and J are TRBV7-2 and TRBJ1-2, with 9 bases identical to TRBD1. Trimming cost V 4 bases and J 1 base; bases outside gene matches: 10. Germline loops: CDR1 SGHTA, CDR2 FQGNSA. The CDR3 sequence is 17 residues long.

The genes are TRBV5-1 and TRBJ2-2, with 8 bases aligning to TRBD2. V was pared by 3 bases and J by 7 bases, with 8 bases of the junction left unmatched. Per the germline V gene, CDR1 is SGHRS and CDR2 is YFSETQ. CDR3 size: 15 residues. For the CDR3, the DNA is TGCGCCAGCAGCTGGACTAGCCTTACAAGCGGGGAGCTGTTTTTT. Encoded protein: CASSWTSLTSGELFF.

This clone was counted a single time. J is TRBJ2-3 and V is TRBV27; D is unclear. The germline V and J ends were trimmed by 5 bases and 1 base, with 16 bases remaining between them. The CDR3 runs 16 residues. Germline V gene data show CDR1 as MNHEY and CDR2 as SMNVEV (reference sequence). CDR3 region: CASSPRVSRGTDTQYF. The CDR3, as DNA: TGTGCCAGCAGTCCCCGGGTTAGTCGTGGCACAGATACGCAGTATTTT.

The rearrangement links TRBV5-1 to TRBJ2-3, with 9 positions matching TRBD2. CDR1 is SGHRS and CDR2 is YFSETQ in the germline V gene. The V gene end was trimmed by 3 bases and the J gene end by 6 bases; junction bases not matched to a gene: 5. The CDR3 is made up of 14 amino acids. In DNA form, the CDR3 reads TGCGCCAGCAGCTATAGCGGGGGCGGGGATACGCAGTATTTT. Translated: CASSYSGGGDTQYF.

This clone showed up just once. The V and J genes are TRBV6-1 and TRBJ1-2; 12 bases agree with TRBD1. V was clipped by 7 bases and J by 8 bases; unmatched bases: 11. The CDR3 covers 15 residues. Germline lookup yields CDR1 MNHNS and CDR2 SASEGT. The CDR3 protein is CASILGTGGFYGYTF. CDR3 in DNA: TGTGCCAGCATTCTCGGGACAGGGGGCTTTTACGGCTACACCTTC.

This clone has more than one count but fewer than ten. This chain joins TRBV18 and TRBJ1-2; the D gene is possibly TRBD1 (6 bases). V was clipped by 3 bases and J by 1 base, with 12 bases between them. CDR3 length equals 15 residues. The germline V gene has CDR1 KGHSH and CDR2 LQKENI. CDR3 region: CASSPRDTDNYGYTF. Here the CDR3 DNA reads TGTGCCAGCTCACCGCGGGACACCGATAACTATGGCTACACCTTC.